This T cell receptor (beta chain) was found in a study of T-cell memory formation after mild COVID-19. The study, taken as a whole, reports: Clones contracting day 15 to 85 were balanced CD4/CD8; later expanders leaned CD4+. The authors did not confirm SARS-CoV-2 specificity of second-wave clones peaking day 37. Prior to infection, memory already included some responding clones, suggesting cross-reactive memory joined.

Notes on this clonotype: The target antigen is unknown.

CDR1 and CDR2 (germline): ENHRY, SYGVKD. Deletions cut 7 bases from V and 0 bases from J, with 15 bases between. The CDR3 extends over 15 amino acids. TCRdb reprocessed the 5' RACE reads with MiXCR, giving one entry per CDR3 protein. The data contain roughly 150,000 distinct CDR3 sequences, 10% to 15% of them seen just once; the ten biggest clones take up roughly 3.3%. The rearrangement uses TRBV10-3 and TRBJ1-2, with a tentative D call TRBD1 (5 bases). The sequenced sample was PBMCs or a T cell subset sorted from them (not recorded which). This sequence was found in a young man who had mild COVID-19 (a few samples of this study predate the infection). Cell type and time point are not known. Written as DNA, the CDR3 is TGTGCCATCAATAGGGGCGAATTAGCTAACTATGGCTACACCTTC. This sequence encodes CAINRGELANYGYTF.